This TCR beta chain originates from a study of T cell changes during pregnancy in multiple sclerosis. This CDR3 contains 20 residues. Profiled with immunoSEQ multiplex PCR; TCRdb holds only in-frame clones, not every one. This sample carries some 85,000 clones, around 94% of them seen once, and the ten largest clones take about 0.8%. The source of this sequence is a female donor with multiple sclerosis, enrolled in a pregnancy study. The sequencing used peripheral blood, collected in the third trimester of pregnancy. The chain combines TRBV21-1 with TRBJ2-2; the table gives TRBD1 as D, unverified against the DNA. TRBV21-1 is flagged as a pseudogene. The DNA for the CDR3 is TGTGCCAGCAGCAAAGTTTCAATGTCAGACAGCTTTTCGAACACCGGGGAGCTGTTTTTT. This gives the protein CASSKVSMSDSFSNTGELFF.